A selection of T cell receptor beta chains follows, all from one sample in a study of T cell responses to AZD1222 COVID-19 vaccine. The protocol was immunoSEQ multiplex PCR, while the TCRdb copy is restricted to in-frame clones and leaves out a portion. The repertoire holds 90,000 to 120,000 clones, with 80% to 90% as singletons. Here the sequenced sample was peripheral blood, taken on day 0 of AZD1222 vaccination. These receptor sequences come from an adult in good health. The CDR3 runs from the conserved cysteine through the conserved F or W.

V: TRBV11-2
J: TRBJ1-3
CDR3: CASSFNRGAGNTIYF

V: TRBV7-2
J: TRBJ1-1
CDR3: CASSPRGGAVTTEAFF

V: TRBV2
J: TRBJ2-2
CDR3: CASNTGASNTGELFF

V: TRBV6-5
J: TRBJ2-4
CDR3: CASRGKNIQYF

V: TRBV24-1
J: TRBJ2-2
CDR3: CATSDQGNTGELFF

V: TRBV28
J: TRBJ2-7
CDR3: CASSNEYEQYF

V: TRBV28
J: TRBJ2-3
CDR3: CASSPSGVRDTDTQYF

V: TRBV5-6
J: TRBJ2-1
CDR3: CASSLYQISSYNEQFF

V: TRBV24-1
J: TRBJ2-1
CDR3: CATSPGGAGTYNEQFF

V: TRBV18
J: TRBJ2-7
CDR3: CASSRFGQTYEQYF

V: TRBV4-3
J: TRBJ2-3
CDR3: CASSQDSSGRTDTQYF

V: TRBV7-3
J: TRBJ2-1
CDR3: CASSPGLTSGKHNEQFF

V: TRBV5-5
J: TRBJ1-2
CDR3: CASSRGGGGYTF

V: TRBV3-1/TRBV3-2
J: TRBJ2-3
CDR3: CASSQGTLTSTDTQYF

V: TRBV5-1
J: TRBJ1-4
CDR3: CASSLGGSSNEKLFF

V: TRBV19
J: TRBJ2-7
CDR3: CASSRGDGGFYEQYF

V: TRBV18
J: TRBJ2-3
CDR3: CASSRDHTDTQYF

V: TRBV3-1/TRBV3-2
J: TRBJ2-7
CDR3: CASSQYVPPYEQYF

V: TRBV5-1
J: TRBJ1-1
CDR3: CASSFSGYTEAFF

V: TRBV7-9
J: TRBJ2-2
CDR3: CASSPGGGWNTGELFF

V: TRBV7-2
J: TRBJ1-6
CDR3: CASSSRDQIATNSPLHF

V: TRBV19
J: TRBJ1-5
CDR3: CASKAESAGNQPQHF

V: TRBV4-3
J: TRBJ1-2
CDR3: CASSQEVRGGRGYTF

V: TRBV10-3
J: TRBJ1-1
CDR3: CAITLTANTEAFF

V: TRBV28
J: TRBJ1-2
CDR3: CASSENRDRSRYGYTF

V: TRBV6-2/TRBV6-3
J: TRBJ2-5
CDR3: CASSPTSGGVETQYF

V: TRBV28
J: TRBJ1-5
CDR3: CASSKNSGGPYQPQHF